This record looks at one TCR beta chain sequence and its context. Germline V gives CDR1 MRHNA, CDR2 SNTAGT. The CDR3 has 14 amino acids. V lost 2 bases to trimming and J lost 4 bases, with 8 bases between them. This entry comes from a study of T-cell reconstitution after alpha-beta-depleted transplantation in children. Unique molecular identifiers were incorporated when the TCRbeta library was constructed. TCRdb recomputed calls from the PCR reads with MiXCR, one row per CDR3 protein. The sample contains hundreds of thousands of distinct CDR3 sequences, 10% to 15% of which appear only once. The sequence came from a human donor who donated a stem cell graft to a child with Fanconi anemia. The chain has TRBV6-4 and TRBJ2-2, with D unresolved. The material was PBMCs, obtained from the stem cell graft. DNA of the CDR3: TGTGCCAGCAGTGACGGGGAAGGCACCGGGGAGCTGTTTTTT. It yields the protein CASSDGEGTGELFF.